This T cell receptor (beta chain) was identified during a study of T cell clonality in common variable immunodeficiency. General observations from the study: CVID subjects showed higher TCRbeta clonality than healthy controls. In common variable immunodeficiency, TCR beta chains reportedly carried fewer deletions and N-nucleotide insertions. Shared TCRbeta clones were fewer between CVID subjects than controls.

Assay: immunoSEQ multiplex PCR; the TCRdb copy retains only in-frame clones and omits some. Recorded here are 25,000 to 30,000 clones, none singletons. V lost 3 bases to trimming and J lost 4 bases; unmatched junction nucleotides: 1. This CDR3 is 13 amino acids long. Germline V gives CDR1 KGHSH, CDR2 LQKENI. On this clone: Its antigen is undetermined. The CDR3 is cut off 3 residues early in the read; its end comes from the germline J gene.

All CVID subjects were on immunoglobulin replacement for at least one year. Blood came from CVID subjects not ill and not taking immunomodulatory or immunosuppressive medication. The sequenced sample was peripheral blood mononuclear cells. The sequence derives from a human donor with common variable immunodeficiency. The J gene is TRBJ2-7, the V gene TRBV18; 9 nucleotides agree with TRBD1. This CDR3 is CASSPGTGYEQYF. The DNA read from the CDR3 is TGTGCCAGCTCACCCGGGACAGGGTACGAG.